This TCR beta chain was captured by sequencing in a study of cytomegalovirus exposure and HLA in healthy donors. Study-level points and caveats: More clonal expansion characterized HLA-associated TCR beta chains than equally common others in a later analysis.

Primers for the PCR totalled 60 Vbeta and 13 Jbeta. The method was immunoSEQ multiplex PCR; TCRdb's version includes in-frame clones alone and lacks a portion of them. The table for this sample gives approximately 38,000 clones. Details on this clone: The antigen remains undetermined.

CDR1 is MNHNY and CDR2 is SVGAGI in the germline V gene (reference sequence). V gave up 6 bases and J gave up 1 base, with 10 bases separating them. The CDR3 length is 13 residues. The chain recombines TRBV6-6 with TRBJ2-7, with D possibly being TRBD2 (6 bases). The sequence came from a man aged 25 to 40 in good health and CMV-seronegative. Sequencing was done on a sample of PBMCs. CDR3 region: CASSAGSSYEQYF. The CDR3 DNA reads TGTGCCAGCAGCGCCGGGAGTTCCTACGAGCAGTACTTC.